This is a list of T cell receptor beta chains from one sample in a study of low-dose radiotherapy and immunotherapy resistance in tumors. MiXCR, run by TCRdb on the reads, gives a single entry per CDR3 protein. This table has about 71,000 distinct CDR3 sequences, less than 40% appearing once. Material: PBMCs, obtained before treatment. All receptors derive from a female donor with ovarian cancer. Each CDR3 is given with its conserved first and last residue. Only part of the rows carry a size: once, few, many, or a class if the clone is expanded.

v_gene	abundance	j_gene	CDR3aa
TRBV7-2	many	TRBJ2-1	CASSSEGRGHNEQFF
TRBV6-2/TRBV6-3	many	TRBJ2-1	CASSALGQGYNEQFF
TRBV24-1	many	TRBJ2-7	CATSTSGREQYF
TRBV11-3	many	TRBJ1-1	CASSSLGGNTEAFF
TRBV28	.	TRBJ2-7	CASSLSALYEQYF
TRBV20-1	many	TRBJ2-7	CSAREEDRGGEQYF
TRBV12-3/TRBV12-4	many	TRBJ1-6	CASSFGQGRSPLHF
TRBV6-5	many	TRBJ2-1	CASSYPPPGEQFF
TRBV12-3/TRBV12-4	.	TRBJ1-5	CASSLRQGRQPQHF
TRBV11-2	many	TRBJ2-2	CASSLGQGIGELFF
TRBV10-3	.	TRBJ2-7	CAATDRDRSYEQYF
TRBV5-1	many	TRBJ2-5	CASSLEVGGSGETQYF
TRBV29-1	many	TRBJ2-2	CSVADRVDNGELFF